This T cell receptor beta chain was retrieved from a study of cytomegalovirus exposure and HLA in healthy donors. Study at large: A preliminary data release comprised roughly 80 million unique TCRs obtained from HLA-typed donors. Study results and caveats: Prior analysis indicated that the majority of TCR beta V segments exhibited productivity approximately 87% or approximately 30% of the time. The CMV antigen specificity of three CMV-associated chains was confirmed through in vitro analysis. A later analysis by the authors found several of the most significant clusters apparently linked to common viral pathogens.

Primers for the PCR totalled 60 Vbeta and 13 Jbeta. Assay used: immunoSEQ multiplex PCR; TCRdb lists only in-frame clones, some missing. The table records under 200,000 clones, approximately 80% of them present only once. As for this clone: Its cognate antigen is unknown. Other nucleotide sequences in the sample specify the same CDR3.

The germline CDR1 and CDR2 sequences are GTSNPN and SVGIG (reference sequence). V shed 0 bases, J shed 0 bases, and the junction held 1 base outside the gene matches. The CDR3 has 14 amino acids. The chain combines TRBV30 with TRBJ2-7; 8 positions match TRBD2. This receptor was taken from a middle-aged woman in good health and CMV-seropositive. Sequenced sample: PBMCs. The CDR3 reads CAWSVLADSYEQYF. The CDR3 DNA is TGTGCCTGGAGTGTACTAGCGGACTCCTACGAGCAGTACTTC.